A single sample gave rise to the 2 T cell receptor beta chains below, sequenced in a study of graft-versus-host responses after intestinal transplantation. Clones were read by immunoSEQ multiplex PCR, and TCRdb kept only the in-frame ones, dropping some. Of thousands of clones in the sample, around 70% were seen once. The sequenced sample was PBMCs, obtained roughly 540 days after intestinal transplant. All receptors come from a human patient who received an intestinal transplant, so some T cells may come from the graft donor.

The chain joins TRBV4-3 to TRBJ2-3, with unresolved D. V lost 0 bases to trimming and J lost 11 bases, with 12 bases between them. This CDR3 comprises 13 residues. Germline values: CDR1 LGHNA, CDR2 YSLEER. The CDR3 reads CASSQDRGFLQYF. The CDR3 DNA reads TGCGCCAGCAGCCAAGATCGTGGGTTTTTGCAGTATTTT.

This chain uses TRBV5-1 with TRBJ2-7; no reliable D call. Per germline, CDR1 SGHRS and CDR2 YFSETQ. The V gene lost 4 bases and the J gene lost 5 bases, with 13 bases spanning the gap. The CDR3 totals 13 residues. The CDR3 region has the DNA TGCGCCAGCAGCCTACCTAGGGTCCACGAGCAGTACTTC. It encodes CASSLPRVHEQYF.